This T cell receptor beta chain is from a study of blood T cells in healthy people across ages (dated by TCRdb to 2013 to 2016). Describing the broader study: Template switching captured roughly one uniquely barcoded TCR beta cDNA molecule per two T cells in model experiments. The study measured age-related changes in TCR beta repertoire diversity using deep sequencing normalized with unique cDNA molecular identifiers. Four age groups were formed from the donors: young (average about 16 years), middle-aged (approximately 39), aged (more than 55) and long-lived (around 82). To avoid experimental bias, donors of different ages were spread randomly across the sequencing lanes. The study analyzed two additional independent replicas of 1 million unique cDNA reads from the same blood draw for two donors, one aged 18 to 30 and one aged 80 or older.

At least ten counts were recorded for this clonotype. This receptor's antigen is unknown. There are no base qualities to consult, and no much larger clone falls within one base. The library was obtained by 5' RACE. Sequencer: Illumina HiSeq 2500. A second 7 to 11 cycle PCR used a sample-barcoded 5' primer and a J-beta primer mix. A template-switch 5' adaptor carrying 12 random nucleotides introduced a unique molecular identifier onto each TCR beta cDNA molecule. Each sample yielded at least 2.5 million CDR3-containing paired-end reads. First-strand cDNA synthesis was performed from all RNA using the Mint cDNA synthesis kit, with priming by a TRBC-specific oligonucleotide. Following uracil-DNA glycosylase treatment, all cDNA underwent a first 18-cycle PCR with the universal primers M1SS and BC2_uni_R. Regarding the original processing steps: Normalization of each sample was performed by random selection of 1 million high-quality reads, each carrying a distinct molecular identifier. Reads sharing molecular identifiers were discarded rather than binned into consensus sequences. MiTCR, with a Q25 quality threshold and the strictest error-elimination algorithm, was used for CDR3 identification, clonotype clustering and error correction. Lower-bound total TCR beta diversity was estimated with a nonparametric unseen species model using Euler transformation. TCRdb trimmed public reads at Q25 via fastp, called clones via MiXCR and kept in-frame beta chains. Records with the same CDR3 protein are collapsed into one entry carrying the most frequent genes and DNA. For this entry, the V and J calls and clone size follow TCRdb and not the study's own pipeline. Here the sample has about 650,000 distinct CDR3 sequences; about 30% occur a single time. Just over 15% of the sample is in the top ten clones.

The paper as a whole reports these results and caveats: Compared with the aged group, more naive CD4+ T cells, fewer expanded clones and increased TCR diversity were shown by the long-lived group, suggesting age selection. A strong correlation was found between observed TCR beta diversity and the percentage of naive T cells measured by flow cytometry. Estimates of total diversity based on one million sequenced T cells were regarded as lower bounds and as underestimates. Because the CMV infection status of the donors was unknown, age-related changes in expanded clonotypes may potentially have been confounded. Bulk unsorted PBMC profiling prevented conclusive comparison of naive and antigen-experienced compartments. Observed TCR beta diversity per million T cells fell roughly linearly with age, and a significant reduction was already apparent by age around 40.

Donors were 40 or so systemically healthy Caucasian individuals from Russia aged roughly 6 to 90 years. Each donor gave 8 to 10 milliliters of peripheral blood, drawn into EDTA-treated Vacutainer tubes. Ficoll-Paque density-gradient centrifugation was used to isolate PBMCs, with at least 7 million per sample. Trizol reagent was used to extract total RNA from the PBMCs, yielding at least 5 micrograms per sample. The percentages of naive CD45RAhigh/CD27high T cells were determined by flow cytometry on a PBMC aliquot from every donor. This receptor was identified in an elderly woman in good health. Donor details come from another sample of the same person, matched by shared clones. Sequencing was performed on blood.

The CDR3 reads as follows: CASSGQNYQPQHF. The nucleotides are TGTGCCAGTTCGGGACAGAACTATCAGCCCCAGCATTTT. The V and J segments used are TRBV6-1 and TRBJ1-5; a stretch of 7 junction bases matches TRBD1. V is cut back by 9 bases and J by 5 bases, with 7 bases in the junction unmatched. The CDR3 numbers 13 residues from cysteine through phenylalanine. Only CDR3 DNA remains: 39 bases, in frame from the first base. CDR1 is given as MNHNS and CDR2 as SASEGT, both from the germline V gene.